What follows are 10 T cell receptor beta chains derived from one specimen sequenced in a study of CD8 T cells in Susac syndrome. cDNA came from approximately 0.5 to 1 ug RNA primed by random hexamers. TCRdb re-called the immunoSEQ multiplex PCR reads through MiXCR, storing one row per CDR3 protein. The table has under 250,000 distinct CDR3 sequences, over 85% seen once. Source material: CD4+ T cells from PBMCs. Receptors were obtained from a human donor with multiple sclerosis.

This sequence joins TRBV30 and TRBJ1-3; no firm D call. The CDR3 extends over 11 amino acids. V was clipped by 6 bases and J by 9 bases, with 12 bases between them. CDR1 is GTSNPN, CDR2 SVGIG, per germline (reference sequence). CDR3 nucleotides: TGTGCCTGCTCCTCGGGTGCCACCATATATTTT. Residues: CACSSGATIYF.

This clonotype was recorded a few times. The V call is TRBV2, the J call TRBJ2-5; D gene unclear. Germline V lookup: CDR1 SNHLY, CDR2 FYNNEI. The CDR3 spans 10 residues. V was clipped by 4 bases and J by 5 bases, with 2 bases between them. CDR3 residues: CASSGETQYF. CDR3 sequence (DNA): TGTGCCAGCAGTGGGGAGACCCAGTACTTC.

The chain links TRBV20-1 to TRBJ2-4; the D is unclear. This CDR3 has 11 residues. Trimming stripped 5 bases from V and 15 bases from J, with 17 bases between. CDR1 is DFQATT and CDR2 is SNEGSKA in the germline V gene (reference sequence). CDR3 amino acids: CSAPLGTQWYF. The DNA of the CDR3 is TGCAGTGCTCCCCTGGGTACCCAATGGTACTTC.

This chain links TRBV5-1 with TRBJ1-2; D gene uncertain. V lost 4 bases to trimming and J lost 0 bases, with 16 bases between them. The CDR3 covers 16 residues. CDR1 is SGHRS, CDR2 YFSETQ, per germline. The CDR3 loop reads CASSLSVTTANYGYTF. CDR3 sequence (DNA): TGCGCCAGCAGCCTTAGTGTCACAACCGCTAACTATGGCTACACCTTC.

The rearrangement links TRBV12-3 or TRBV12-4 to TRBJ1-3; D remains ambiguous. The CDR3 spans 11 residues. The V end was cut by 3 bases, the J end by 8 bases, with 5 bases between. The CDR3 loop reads CASSFMDTIYF. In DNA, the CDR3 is TGTGCCAGCAGTTTTATGGACACCATATATTTT.

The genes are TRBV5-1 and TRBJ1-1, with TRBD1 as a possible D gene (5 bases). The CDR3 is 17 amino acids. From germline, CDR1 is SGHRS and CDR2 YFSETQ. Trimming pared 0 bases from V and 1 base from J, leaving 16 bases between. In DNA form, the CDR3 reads TGCGCCAGCAGCTTGGTGCCCCAGGGATCATCGAACACTGAAGCTTTCTTT. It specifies CASSLVPQGSSNTEAFF.

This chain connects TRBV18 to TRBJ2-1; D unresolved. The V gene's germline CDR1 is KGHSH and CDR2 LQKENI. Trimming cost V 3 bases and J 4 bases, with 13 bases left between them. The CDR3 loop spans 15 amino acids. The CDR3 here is CASSPAGYAYNEQFF. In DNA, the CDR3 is TGTGCCAGCTCACCGGCTGGGTACGCTTACAATGAGCAGTTCTTC.

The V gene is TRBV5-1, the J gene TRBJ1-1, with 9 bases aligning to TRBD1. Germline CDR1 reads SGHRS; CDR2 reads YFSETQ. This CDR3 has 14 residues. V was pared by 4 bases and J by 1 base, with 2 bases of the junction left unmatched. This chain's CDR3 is CASSRTGANTEAFF. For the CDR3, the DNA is TGCGCCAGCAGCAGGACAGGGGCGAACACTGAAGCTTTCTTT.

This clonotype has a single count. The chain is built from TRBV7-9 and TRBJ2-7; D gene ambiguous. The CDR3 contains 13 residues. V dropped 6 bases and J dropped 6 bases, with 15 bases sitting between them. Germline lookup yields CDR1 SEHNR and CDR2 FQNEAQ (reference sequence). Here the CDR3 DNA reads TGTGCCAGCAGTTCCCTCGGTGGTGCCGAGCAGTACGTC. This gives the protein CASSSLGGAEQYV.

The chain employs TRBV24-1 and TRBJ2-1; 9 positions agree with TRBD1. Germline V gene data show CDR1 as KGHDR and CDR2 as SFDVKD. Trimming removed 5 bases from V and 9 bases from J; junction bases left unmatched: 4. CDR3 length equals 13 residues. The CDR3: CATSGTGAGEQFF. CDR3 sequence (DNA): TGTGCCACCAGTGGGACAGGGGCCGGTGAGCAGTTCTTC.